These 22 T cell receptor beta chains originate from one sample sequenced in a study of post-analysis software for immune sequencing data. Study results and caveats: When patients were compared with controls, about 5 TRBV segments were more frequent, TRBV5-6, TRBV5-1 and TRBV20-1 among them.

Prepared libraries of TCR beta cDNA carried unique molecular identifiers. Each CDR3 protein gets one entry after TCRdb re-called the PCR reads with MiXCR. The sample lists 500,000 to 600,000 distinct CDR3 sequences; about 40% were seen once. No antigen has been identified for these receptors. The sample was blood. The receptors come from a girl between 5 and 17 years old with multiple sclerosis.

This clonotype has a handful of counts. This chain connects TRBV20-1 to TRBJ2-5; 12 bases agree with TRBD2. J lost 0 bases, V lost 6 bases, and 5 bases had no gene match. The germline V gene has CDR1 DFQATT and CDR2 SNEGSKA (reference sequence). This CDR3 comprises 15 residues. CDR3 sequence: CSAKGLAGHQETQYF. In DNA, the CDR3 is TGCAGTGCAAAAGGACTAGCGGGGCACCAAGAGACCCAGTACTTC.

This chain joins TRBV5-1 and TRBJ2-4, with a tentative D call TRBD1 (6 bases). Germline assignment: CDR1 SGHRS and CDR2 YFSETQ. The CDR3 consists of 17 residues. The V end lost 3 bases, the J end lost 0 bases, and 16 bases lay between the germline ends. DNA for the CDR3: TGCGCCAGCAGCTCCCCAGGGGCAGATCTAGCCAAAAACATTCAGTACTTC. It specifies CASSSPGADLAKNIQYF.

For the CDR3, the DNA is TGTGCCAGCAGTTTATGGGACACCGGGGAGCTGTTTTTT. It codes for CASSLWDTGELFF. V gene TRBV12-3 or TRBV12-4 combines with J gene TRBJ2-2; no reliable D call. V lost 2 bases, J lost 3 bases, and 4 bases lay in between. CDR3 length: 13 residues.

There are a few counts of this clonotype. This sequence joins TRBV7-9 and TRBJ1-4; 9 bases map to TRBD1. The germline CDR1 and CDR2 sequences are SEHNR and FQNEAQ (reference sequence). The CDR3 consists of 12 residues. The V and J ends lost 9 bases and 6 bases, in that order; junction bases with no gene match: 2. As DNA, the CDR3 is TGTGCCAGTAGGGACAGGGATGAAAAACTGTTTTTT. This gives the protein CASRDRDEKLFF.

With respect to this clonotype: An end of the junction differs from the germline gene, which may be a read error. This chain uses TRBV5-1 with TRBJ2-3; 7 bases agree with TRBD1. CDR3 length: 16 amino acids. Germline loops: CDR1 SGHRS, CDR2 YFSETQ. CDR3 bases: TGCGCCAGCAGCATCGACAGGGCCCTAGGCACAGGTACGCAGTATTTT. This sequence encodes CASSIDRALGTGTQYF.

The gene calls are TRBV27 and TRBJ1-2; 11 bases align to TRBD1. Germline loops: CDR1 MNHEY, CDR2 SMNVEV (reference sequence). V was pared by 4 bases and J by 4 bases, with 8 bases of the junction left unmatched. CDR3 length equals 16 residues. The CDR3: CASSSIGQGAFYGYTF. DNA for the CDR3: TGTGCCAGCAGTTCCATAGGACAGGGGGCCTTCTATGGCTACACCTTC.

This clonotype appeared a few times. This sequence joins TRBV10-2 and TRBJ2-7; TRBD2 agrees at 7 bases. The length of the CDR3 is 17 residues. Germline values: CDR1 WSHSY, CDR2 SAAADI. Trimming at V came to 2 bases and at J to 4 bases, leaving 14 bases not matched to a gene. CDR3 region: CASSERFKAGVGYEQYF. The CDR3 DNA follows: TGCGCCAGCAGTGAGCGATTCAAGGCGGGAGTAGGGTACGAGCAGTACTTC.

This clonotype was counted a few times. This chain uses TRBV5-1 with TRBJ2-6; D not certain. V lost 4 bases and J 0 bases, leaving 14 bases between the germline ends. The CDR3 runs to 17 residues. Per the germline V gene, CDR1 is SGHRS and CDR2 is YFSETQ. Here the CDR3 reads CASSTRTVFSGANVLTF. The CDR3 DNA follows: TGCGCCAGCAGCACTCGGACGGTTTTCTCTGGGGCCAACGTCCTGACTTTC.

This chain links TRBV9 with TRBJ2-5; TRBD2 matches 11 bases. This CDR3 spans 17 amino acids. CDR1 and CDR2 from the germline V gene are SGDLS and YYNGEE. V was clipped by 4 bases and J by 3 bases; unmatched bases: 11. CDR3 sequence: CASSSRVAGGLEETQYF. The CDR3 DNA sequence: TGTGCCAGCAGCTCCCGAGTAGCGGGGGGGCTTGAAGAGACCCAGTACTTC.

The V call is TRBV12-3 or TRBV12-4, the J call TRBJ1-5; 8 bases fit TRBD1. The CDR3 extends over 16 amino acids. Trimming cost V 6 bases and J 4 bases; bases outside gene matches: 11. CDR3 sequence reads: CASRPHGQGPNQPQHF. The CDR3 region has the DNA TGTGCCAGCAGACCCCACGGACAGGGCCCAAATCAGCCCCAGCATTTT.

This clonotype was picked up a small number of times. This sequence joins TRBV12-3 or TRBV12-4 and TRBJ2-5, with 8 bases matching TRBD1. The DNA end is a closer match to TRBJ2-7, so the J assignment may be wrong. The CDR3 is made up of 13 amino acids. The CDR3 reads CASSLSGGIEQYF. The DNA of the CDR3 is TGTGCCAGCAGTTTGTCAGGGGGCATCGAGCAGTACTTC.

There are a few counts of this clonotype. V gene TRBV7-2 combines with J gene TRBJ1-2, with 7 bases matching TRBD1. V trimming: 5 bases; J trimming: 8 bases; junction bases outside the gene matches: 11. The CDR3 is 14 amino acids. Per the germline V gene, CDR1 is SGHTA and CDR2 is FQGNSA. CDR3 amino acids: CASSRRQGTGGYTF. The CDR3 nucleotides read TGTGCCAGCAGCAGACGACAGGGCACGGGAGGCTACACCTTC.

This chain joins TRBV20-1 and TRBJ2-7, with TRBD1 matching over 8 bases. Per germline, CDR1 DFQATT and CDR2 SNEGSKA (reference sequence). After removal of 6 bases from V and 5 bases from J, the junction contained 15 bases not matched to a gene. This CDR3 has 15 residues. The CDR3 region has the DNA TGCAGTGCCCAACAGGGCCGTACAGGGGGAGACGAGCAGTACTTC. Its translation: CSAQQGRTGGDEQYF.

CDR3 coding DNA: TGTGCCAGCAGTCCCGTTTTTCCCCGATGGTGGTTCTTC. Its translation is CASSPVFPRWWFF. This chain uses TRBV12-3 or TRBV12-4 with TRBJ2-1; D unclear. CDR3 length: 13 residues. Trimming removed 5 bases at V and 15 bases at J, with 20 bases between.

This clonotype was observed a few times. V and J are TRBV20-1 and TRBJ2-7; D unresolved. CDR1 is DFQATT, CDR2 SNEGSKA, per germline (reference sequence). Trimming took 5 bases from V and 0 from J, leaving 5 bases between them. The CDR3 consists of 11 residues. The CDR3 nucleotides are TGCAGTGCTTCGGACTCCTACGAGCAGTACTTC. It is translated as CSASDSYEQYF.

In its sample, this clonotype was seen a few times. The V call is TRBV5-1, the J call TRBJ2-4; tentative D call: TRBD1 (6 bases). Germline CDR1 SGHRS, CDR2 YFSETQ. The length of the CDR3 is 15 residues. The V end lost 2 bases, the J end lost 0 bases, and 9 bases lay between the germline ends. The CDR3 coding sequence is TGCGCCAGCAGCTTCCAGGGGCTAGCCAAAAACATTCAGTACTTC. Amino acid sequence: CASSFQGLAKNIQYF.

This clonotype occurred many times. The chain couples TRBV27 to TRBJ1-6; D remains unclear. CDR3 size: 12 residues. V was cut by 5 bases and J by 6 bases, with 5 bases left in between. Germline CDR1 and CDR2: MNHEY and SMNVEV (reference sequence). This CDR3 is CASSPINSPLHF. The CDR3, as DNA: TGTGCCAGCAGTCCCATTAATTCACCCCTCCACTTT.

This chain joins TRBV7-9 and TRBJ2-4, with D possibly being TRBD1 (7 bases). The CDR3 is made up of 19 amino acids. Germline CDR1 reads SEHNR; CDR2 reads FQNEAQ (reference sequence). Trimming cost V 1 base and J 0 bases, with 19 bases left between them. This CDR3 is CASSLGRGQSFAAKNIQYF. CDR3 in DNA: TGTGCCAGCAGCTTAGGGCGGGGACAGAGCTTCGCAGCCAAAAACATTCAGTACTTC.

The CDR3 here is CATSRGGGVPQETQYF. CDR3 in DNA: TGTGCCACCAGCAGGGGAGGAGGGGTACCACAAGAGACCCAGTACTTC. The chain carries TRBV15 and TRBJ2-5; a possible D gene is TRBD2 (6 bases). Germline V gene data show CDR1 as LNHNV and CDR2 as YYDKDF (reference sequence). Trimming stripped 3 bases from V and 2 bases from J, with 16 bases between. The CDR3 consists of 16 residues.

Only a few counts were recorded for this clonotype. This chain uses TRBV12-3 or TRBV12-4 with TRBJ1-2; D ambiguous. V was shortened by 3 bases and J by 7 bases, with 12 bases between the two germline ends. The CDR3 consists of 13 residues. The CDR3 sequence: CASSFLSSRGYTF. The CDR3, as DNA: TGTGCCAGCAGTTTTCTGAGTTCCCGTGGCTACACCTTC.

This clonotype was detected a few times. The chain has TRBV12-3 or TRBV12-4 and TRBJ2-7; a weak D match, TRBD2 (7 bases). CDR3 length equals 15 residues. V lost 1 base to trimming and J lost 3 bases, with 13 bases between them. CDR3 residues: CASSLGGGANYEQYF. In DNA form, the CDR3 reads TGTGCCAGCAGTTTAGGAGGGGGGGCTAACTACGAGCAGTACTTC.

The rearrangement joins TRBV2 to TRBJ2-7; 9 bases agree with TRBD1. The V and J ends lost 5 bases and 4 bases, in that order; junction bases with no gene match: 9. The CDR3 spans 15 residues. From germline, CDR1 is SNHLY and CDR2 FYNNEI. The CDR3 nucleotides read TGTGCCAGCAGTAAAGAAGGGACAGGGTCATACGAGCAGTACTTC. Encoded protein: CASSKEGTGSYEQYF.